These 7 T cell receptor beta chains were all obtained from the same sample, sequenced in a study of T-cell memory formation after mild COVID-19. Using its own MiXCR run on the 5' RACE reads, TCRdb lists one record per CDR3 protein. The sample has just over 60,000 distinct CDR3 sequences; 9% to 9.5% are singletons. The material sequenced was PBMCs or a T cell subset sorted from them (not recorded which). These receptors originate from a man younger than 35 who had mild COVID-19 (a few samples of this study predate the infection). Cell type and time point are not known.

This clonotype was counted a few times. This chain connects TRBV7-2 to TRBJ2-3; 10 bases are a match to TRBD2. This CDR3 has 20 residues. From germline, CDR1 is SGHTA and CDR2 FQGNSA. V trimming: 8 bases; J trimming: 0 bases; junction bases outside the gene matches: 20. The CDR3 sequence is CASGNIAGGFTRASTDTQYF. The CDR3 bases are TGTGCCAGCGGAAACATAGCGGGGGGATTTACAAGGGCTAGCACAGATACGCAGTATTTT.

This clonotype was observed a few times. The chain couples TRBV27 to TRBJ2-3; possible D gene TRBD2, 6 bases. In germline, CDR1 is MNHEY, CDR2 SMNVEV (reference sequence). V gave up 6 bases and J gave up 3 bases, with 13 bases separating them. This CDR3 is 14 amino acids long. DNA for the CDR3: TGTGCCAGCAGGAAATGGGGGGTAACAGATACGCAGTATTTT. Protein product: CASRKWGVTDTQYF.

The V call is TRBV11-2, the J call TRBJ1-1; weak D call: TRBD1 (6 bases). CDR3 size: 14 residues. Germline V CDR1 and CDR2: SGHAT, FQNNGV. V dropped 2 bases and J dropped 5 bases, with 12 bases sitting between them. The CDR3 sequence is CASSLTGRGTEAFF. The DNA of the CDR3 is TGTGCCAGCAGCTTAACAGGGAGGGGGACTGAAGCTTTCTTT.

In this sample, this clonotype turned up many times. The rearrangement uses TRBV5-1 and TRBJ2-2; D ambiguous. Germline V CDR1 and CDR2: SGHRS, YFSETQ. Between the trimmed V and J ends, which lost 7 bases and 3 bases, there was a span of 10 bases. This CDR3 comprises 13 residues. For the CDR3, the DNA is TGCGCCAGCTTATTTCAGGACACCGGGGAGCTGTTTTTT. This translates into CASLFQDTGELFF.

V usage is TRBV6-5 and J usage is TRBJ1-2, with 8 bases identical to TRBD1. The germline CDR1 and CDR2 sequences are MNHEY and SVGAGI. The V gene end was trimmed by 6 bases and the J gene end by 4 bases; junction bases not matched to a gene: 4. The CDR3 runs 13 residues. The chain's CDR3 is CASRPGQVYGYTF. In DNA, the CDR3 is TGTGCCAGCAGACCGGGACAGGTCTATGGCTACACCTTC.

The chain joins TRBV5-1 to TRBJ2-3; no clear D gene. V shed 4 bases and J shed 4 bases, with 13 bases lying between them. The CDR3 contains 14 residues. In germline, CDR1 is SGHRS, CDR2 YFSETQ. The CDR3, as DNA: TGCGCCAGCAGCCGAACGTTAGTCCCAGATACGCAGTATTTT. It is translated as CASSRTLVPDTQYF.

The gene calls are TRBV7-2 and TRBJ2-7; weak D call: TRBD1 (6 bases). CDR1 and CDR2 (germline): SGHTA, FQGNSA. The CDR3 covers 14 residues. V was cut by 8 bases and J by 4 bases, with 18 bases left in between. This CDR3 reads CASSIGTQQYEQYF. Here the CDR3 DNA reads TGTGCCAGCTCCATCGGGACACAACAATACGAGCAGTACTTC. Full variable domain (missing parts from reference TRBV7-2 and TRBJ2-7): GAGVSQSPSNKVTEKGKDVELRCDPISGHTALYWYRQSLGQGLEFLIYFQGNSAPDKSGLPSDRFSAERTGGSVSTLTIQRTQQEDSAVYLCASSIGTQQYEQYFGPGTRLTVT.